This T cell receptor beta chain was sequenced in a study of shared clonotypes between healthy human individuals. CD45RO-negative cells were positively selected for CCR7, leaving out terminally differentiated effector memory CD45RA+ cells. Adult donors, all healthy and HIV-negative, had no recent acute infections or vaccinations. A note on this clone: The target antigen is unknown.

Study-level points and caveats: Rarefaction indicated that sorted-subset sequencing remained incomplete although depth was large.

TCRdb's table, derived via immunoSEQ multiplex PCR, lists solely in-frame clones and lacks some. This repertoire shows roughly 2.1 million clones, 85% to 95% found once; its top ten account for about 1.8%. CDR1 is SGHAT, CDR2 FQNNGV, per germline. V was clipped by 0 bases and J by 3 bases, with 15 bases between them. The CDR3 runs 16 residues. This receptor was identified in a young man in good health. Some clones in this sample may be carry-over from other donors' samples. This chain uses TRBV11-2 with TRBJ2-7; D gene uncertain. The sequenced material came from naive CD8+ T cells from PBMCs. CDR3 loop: CASSLDNDRQDYEQYF. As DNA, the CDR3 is TGTGCCAGCAGCTTAGATAACGACCGGCAGGACTACGAGCAGTACTTC.